This record concerns one T cell receptor (beta chain) sequence. Its antigen is still unknown. With 1 base removed from V and 5 bases from J, the gap between germline ends came to 10 bases. Germline assignment: CDR1 SGHRS and CDR2 YFSETQ. The CDR3 loop spans 14 amino acids. This specimen comes from a study of cytomegalovirus exposure and HLA in healthy donors. Across the study: Of the donors genotyped, several hundred in all, 75% to 90% fell in the Caucasian-associated ancestry cluster. Study observations and caveats: For most TCR sequences rarity was the rule, although some public TCRs occurred in many donors. Later, an analysis showed that TCR beta chains associated with HLA were more clonally expanded than others that were equally common.

With 60 Vbeta and 13 Jbeta primers, the PCR was carried out. Assay: immunoSEQ multiplex PCR; the TCRdb copy retains only in-frame clones and omits some. The top ten clones hold about 6.9% of a sample with under 130,000 clones, roughly 80% of them seen once. Sequencing was performed on PBMCs. The receptor's source is a man aged 25 to 40 in good health and CMV-seropositive. The chain carries TRBV5-1 and TRBJ2-1, with D maybe TRBD1 (5 bases). CDR3 sequence: CASSLQGKDNEQFF. CDR3 bases: TGCGCCAGCAGCTTGCAGGGAAAAGACAATGAGCAGTTCTTC.